Below, 14 T cell receptor beta chains from the same sample are listed, as sequenced in a study of T-cell memory formation after mild COVID-19. TCRdb analysed the 5' RACE reads with MiXCR anew, one entry per CDR3 protein. The sample has 200,000 to 300,000 distinct CDR3 sequences, around a tenth seen once. Input material: PBMCs or a T cell subset sorted from them (not recorded which). These receptors all come from a man aged 18 to 29 who had mild COVID-19 (a few samples of this study predate the infection). Cell type and time point are not known.

The gene calls are TRBV5-1 and TRBJ2-2, with 8 bases aligning to TRBD1. This CDR3 is built from 15 residues. The germline gives CDR1 SGHRS, CDR2 YFSETQ. V trimming: 3 bases; J trimming: 0 bases; junction bases outside the gene matches: 1. CDR3 residues: CASSWTGSNTGELFF. The CDR3 nucleotides read TGCGCCAGCAGCTGGACAGGGTCGAACACCGGGGAGCTGTTTTTT.

This rearrangement joins TRBV20-1 to TRBJ2-1; D unclear. Looked up from germline, CDR1 is DFQATT and CDR2 is SNEGSKA (reference sequence). The CDR3 length is 14 residues. The V and J ends lost 6 bases and 10 bases respectively, with 22 bases between them. In nucleotides, the CDR3 is TGCAGTGCAACGACCGGTTTCGGGTCTGGGGAGCAGTTCTTC. Translated, it gives CSATTGFGSGEQFF.

This clonotype was detected a few times. This rearrangement joins TRBV7-9 to TRBJ2-1; D uncertain. This CDR3 is 12 amino acids long. The V gene lost 4 bases and the J gene lost 9 bases, with 10 bases spanning the gap. Germline V lookup: CDR1 SEHNR, CDR2 FQNEAQ (reference sequence). CDR3 residues: CASSSLEAEQFF. For the CDR3, the DNA is TGTGCCAGCAGCTCCCTCGAGGCTGAGCAGTTCTTC.

This clonotype has ten or more counts. The CDR3 DNA sequence: TGTGCCAGTCTCGGACAGGGCCGAGGTAATCAGCCCCAGCATTTT. Amino acid sequence: CASLGQGRGNQPQHF. This chain uses TRBV6-2 or TRBV6-3 with TRBJ1-5, with 8 bases fitting TRBD1. In germline, CDR1 is MNHEY, CDR2 SVGEGT. This CDR3 has 15 amino acids. J gave up 4 bases and V 9 bases, and 11 bases lay outside the gene matches.

This clonotype came up many times. J is TRBJ2-5 and V is TRBV7-8; D remains unclear. V lost 2 bases and J lost 13, with 14 bases in between. Germline-derived CDR1 and CDR2 are SGHVS and FQNEAQ. The CDR3 contains 12 residues. Written as DNA, the CDR3 is TGTGCCAGCAGCTTATCATCCTTGGCCATGTACTTC. Encoded protein: CASSLSSLAMYF.

The gene calls are TRBV20-1 and TRBJ2-1; TRBD2 agrees at 9 bases. This CDR3 spans 16 amino acids. The germline gives CDR1 DFQATT, CDR2 SNEGSKA (reference sequence). V shed 0 bases and J 0 bases; nucleotides not matched to a gene: 3. CDR3 in amino acids: CSARDWRGGSYNEQFF. In DNA, the CDR3 is TGCAGTGCTAGAGATTGGCGGGGGGGCTCCTACAATGAGCAGTTCTTC.

In the case of this clonotype: A single base separates this from a much larger clone, so it may be a read error. The chain employs TRBV29-1 and TRBJ2-3, with 7 positions matching TRBD2. V was clipped by 4 bases and J by 6 bases; unmatched bases: 13. The CDR3 spans 15 residues. CDR1 and CDR2 (germline): SQVTM, ANQGSEA. DNA of the CDR3: TGCAGCGTTGGTGAATGGCGGGGAGGGTGCGATACGCAGTATTTT. Translated: CSVGEWRGGCDTQYF.

The chain's CDR3 is CASSRHRDLSNQPQHF. CDR3 nucleotide sequence: TGTGCCAGCAGCAGACACAGGGACCTGAGCAATCAGCCCCAGCATTTT. V gene TRBV7-8 combines with J gene TRBJ1-5; weak D call: TRBD1 (6 bases). V was shortened by 5 bases and J by 1 base, with 15 bases between the two germline ends. This CDR3 is built from 16 residues. CDR1 SGHVS and CDR2 FQNEAQ come from the germline V gene.

This clonotype was observed a few times. This chain uses TRBV20-1 with TRBJ2-5; 8 bases agree with TRBD1. Per germline, CDR1 DFQATT and CDR2 SNEGSKA (reference sequence). Trimming removed 3 bases from V and 5 bases from J; junction bases left unmatched: 8. This CDR3 region has 14 residues. The CDR3 DNA reads TGCAGTGCTAGCCCGGACAGGGACAGGGAGACCCAGTACTTC. Translated, it gives CSASPDRDRETQYF.

This clonotype was counted many times. V and J are TRBV5-5 and TRBJ2-7; the D is unclear. V was cut by 4 bases and J by 4 bases, with 18 bases left in between. Germline CDR1 reads SGHKS; CDR2 reads YYEKEE (reference sequence). The CDR3 sequence is 15 residues long. The CDR3 here is CASSPRPLVGYEQYV. The CDR3 nucleotides read TGTGCCAGCAGCCCCCGACCCCTGGTGGGATACGAGCAGTACGTC.

This clonotype was detected ten times or more. The rearrangement joins TRBV19 to TRBJ2-3; D unclear. Germline V gene data show CDR1 as LNHDA and CDR2 as SQIVND (reference sequence). The length of the CDR3 is 13 residues. Trimming pared 6 bases from V and 4 bases from J, leaving 11 bases between. In DNA form, the CDR3 reads TGTGCCAGTAGAGCCGTTGGGGCAGATACGCAGTATTTT. As protein: CASRAVGADTQYF.

The chain recombines TRBV6-2 or TRBV6-3 with TRBJ2-1; TRBD2 agrees at 11 bases. Unmatched junction bases numbered 15, after V lost 5 bases and J lost 6 bases. Germline V gene sequence: CDR1 MNHEY, CDR2 SVGEGT. The CDR3 has 18 amino acids. The CDR3 DNA sequence: TGTGCCAGCAGTAACCGCCTATTTAGCGGGGGGGCCGGCAATGAGCAGTTCTTC. Protein sequence: CASSNRLFSGGAGNEQFF.

The sample holds a few counts of this clonotype. The rearrangement links TRBV20-1 to TRBJ2-5; D possibly corresponds to TRBD1 (5 bases). Germline CDR1 is DFQATT and CDR2 is SNEGSKA (reference sequence). This CDR3 contains 14 residues. V was cut by 7 bases and J by 5 bases, with 20 bases left in between. The CDR3 protein is CSVRTGYGAETQYF. DNA of the CDR3: TGCAGTGTAAGGACCGGGTATGGGGCCGAGACCCAGTACTTC.

The chain links TRBV27 to TRBJ2-1; D gene ambiguous. Trimming removed 5 bases at V and 3 bases at J, with 8 bases between. Germline CDR1 is MNHEY and CDR2 is SMNVEV (reference sequence). This CDR3 is built from 13 residues. The CDR3 loop reads CASSMSSYNEQFF. In DNA, the CDR3 is TGTGCCAGCAGTATGTCCAGCTACAATGAGCAGTTCTTC.